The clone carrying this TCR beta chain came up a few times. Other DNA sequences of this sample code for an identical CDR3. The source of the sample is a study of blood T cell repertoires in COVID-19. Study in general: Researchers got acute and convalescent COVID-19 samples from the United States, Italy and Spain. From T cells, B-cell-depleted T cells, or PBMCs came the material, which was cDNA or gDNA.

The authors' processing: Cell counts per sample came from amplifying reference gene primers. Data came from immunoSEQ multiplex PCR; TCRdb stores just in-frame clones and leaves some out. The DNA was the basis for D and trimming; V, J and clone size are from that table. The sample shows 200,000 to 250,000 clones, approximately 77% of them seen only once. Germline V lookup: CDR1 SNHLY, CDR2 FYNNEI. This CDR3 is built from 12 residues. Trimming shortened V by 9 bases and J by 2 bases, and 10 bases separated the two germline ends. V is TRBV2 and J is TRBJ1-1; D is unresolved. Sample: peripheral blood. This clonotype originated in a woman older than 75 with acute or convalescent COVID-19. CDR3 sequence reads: CASSETNTEAFF. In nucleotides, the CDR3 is TGTGCCAGTTCCGAGACAAACACTGAAGCTTTCTTT. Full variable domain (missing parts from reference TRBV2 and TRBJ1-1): EPEVTQTPSHQVTQMGQEVILRCVPISNHLYFYWYRQILGQKVEFLVSFYNNEISEKSEIFDDQFSVERPDGSNFTLKIRSTKLEDSAMYFCASSETNTEAFFGQGTRLTVV.